Following are 11 T cell receptor beta chains from one sample sequenced in a study of CD8+ T cells in alopecia areata. TCR sequencing used cDNA made by reverse transcription of extracted RNA. Assay used: immunoSEQ multiplex PCR; TCRdb lists only in-frame clones, some missing. The sample shows 150,000 to 200,000 clones, approximately 65% of them seen only once. As to treatment: oral pan-JAK inhibitor, 5-10 mg twice daily. The sample consisted of CD4+ T cells sorted from blood, taken at week 4, from a patient treated with tofacitinib. These receptors originate from a human donor with alopecia areata.

In its sample, this clone was seen a few times. The rearrangement links TRBV25-1 to TRBJ2-5; D call uncertain. Germline values: CDR1 MGHDK, CDR2 SYGVNS. The ends were cut back, 4 bases at V and 4 bases at J, with 13 bases in the middle. The CDR3 totals 14 residues. The CDR3 DNA reads TGTGCCAGCAGTGGGTCCGACTTCAGAGAGACCCAGTACTTC. Its protein is CASSGSDFRETQYF.

The chain is built from TRBV5-6 and TRBJ2-6, with 12 positions matching TRBD1. Germline V gene lookup returns CDR1 SGHDT and CDR2 YYEEEE. The junction had 4 bases not matched to a gene; V was cut back by 3 bases and J by 0 bases. The CDR3 sequence is 18 residues long. DNA of the CDR3: TGTGCCAGCAGCTGGGGACAGGGGGCTCGCTCTGGGGCCAACGTCCTGACTTTC. This codes for CASSWGQGARSGANVLTF.

This chain connects TRBV5-6 to TRBJ2-5, with D possibly being TRBD1 (6 bases). This CDR3 region has 14 residues. V lost 4 bases to trimming and J lost 5 bases, with 15 bases between them. Germline V CDR1 and CDR2: SGHDT, YYEEEE. The CDR3 sequence is CASSLQGAEETQYF. The CDR3 nucleotides are TGTGCCAGCAGCCTACAGGGAGCCGAGGAGACCCAGTACTTC.

The chain has TRBV15 and TRBJ2-1, with D possibly TRBD2 on 6 matching bases. The CDR3 length is 17 residues. Trimming removed 2 bases at V and 0 bases at J, with 14 bases between. Per the germline V gene, CDR1 is LNHNV and CDR2 is YYDKDF (reference sequence). Written as DNA, the CDR3 is TGTGCCACCAGCAGACACCTAGCGAAATTCTCCTACAATGAGCAGTTCTTC. It codes for CATSRHLAKFSYNEQFF.

The chain has TRBV4-1 and TRBJ1-2; D remains unclear. This CDR3 has 16 residues. Trimming removed 0 bases from V and 6 bases from J, with 17 bases in between. CDR1 is MGHRA, CDR2 YSYEKL, per germline. In DNA form, the CDR3 reads TGCGCCAGCAGCCAAGAGGCAGAATCCAGACGTGATGGCTACACCTTC. This translates into CASSQEAESRRDGYTF.

The chain is built from TRBV20-1 and TRBJ1-2; D is unresolved. The CDR3 contains 11 residues. The germline gives CDR1 DFQATT, CDR2 SNEGSKA (reference sequence). Trimming stripped 4 bases from V and 4 bases from J, with 7 bases between. CDR3 in amino acids: CSAKGTYGYTF. The CDR3 DNA reads as TGCAGTGCTAAGGGAACCTATGGCTACACCTTC.

The chain has TRBV5-1 and TRBJ2-1; 9 positions agree with TRBD2. This CDR3 comprises 15 residues. V lost 1 base to trimming and J lost 7 bases; unmatched junction nucleotides: 6. Germline assignment: CDR1 SGHRS and CDR2 YFSETQ. The CDR3 sequence: CASSLMVAGDNEQFF. The CDR3, as DNA: TGCGCCAGCAGCTTGATGGTAGCGGGGGATAATGAGCAGTTCTTC. Drawing the rest from reference TRBV5-1 and TRBJ2-1, the complete variable domain is KAGVTQTPRYLIKTRGQQVTLSCSPISGHRSVSWYQQTPGQGLQFLFEYFSETQRNKGNFPGRFSGRQFSNSRSEMNVSTLELGDSALYLCASSLMVAGDNEQFFGPGTRLTVL.

The J gene is TRBJ2-3, the V gene TRBV19; D unclear. V gave up 9 bases and J gave up 0 bases, with 16 bases separating them. CDR1 is LNHDA and CDR2 is SQIVND in the germline V gene (reference sequence). CDR3 length equals 15 residues. DNA of the CDR3: TGTGCCAGACGATCTGAAGCCCCAAGCACAGATACGCAGTATTTT. This sequence encodes CARRSEAPSTDTQYF. The full variable domain, in which reference TRBV19 and TRBJ2-3 provide the parts outside the CDR3, is DGGITQSPKYLFRKEGQNVTLSCEQNLNHDAMYWYRQDPGQGLRLIYYSQIVNDFQKGDIAEGYSVSREKKESFPLTVTSAQKNPTAFYLCARRSEAPSTDTQYFGPGTRLTVL.

As for this clone: This same CDR3 is encoded by further DNA sequences in the sample. The rearrangement links TRBV9 to TRBJ1-2; D remains unclear. Germline CDR1 reads SGDLS; CDR2 reads YYNGEE. CDR3 size: 12 residues. V lost 0 bases to trimming and J lost 8 bases, with 8 bases between them. CDR3 region: CASSVGLGGYTF. CDR3 coding DNA: TGTGCCAGCAGCGTAGGATTAGGGGGCTACACCTTC.

The J gene is TRBJ1-1, the V gene TRBV25-1; maybe TRBD1 (6 bases). The germline CDR1 and CDR2 sequences are MGHDK and SYGVNS. This CDR3 has 15 amino acids. Trimming removed 4 bases at V and 4 bases at J, with 16 bases between. The CDR3 DNA is TGTGCCAGCAGTGCTACAGGGTCCCCTCCCACTGAAGCTTTCTTT. Protein: CASSATGSPPTEAFF.

In its sample, this clone was seen a few times. Other nucleotide sequences in the sample specify the same CDR3. This chain joins TRBV29-1 and TRBJ2-5; 8 bases line up with TRBD1. This CDR3 has 12 amino acids. Losses at the gene ends were 7 bases for V and 2 bases for J; bases not matched to a gene: 3. CDR1 and CDR2 (germline): SQVTM, ANQGSEA. CDR3 bases: TGCAGCGCTCGGACAGGGCAAGAGACCCAGTACTTC. As protein: CSARTGQETQYF. Together with reference TRBV29-1 and TRBJ2-5, the CDR3 gives the full variable domain: SAVISQKPSRDICQRGTSLTIQCQVDSQVTMMFWYRQQPGQSLTLIATANQGSEATYESGFVIDKFPISRPNLTFSTLTVSNMSPEDSSIYLCSARTGQETQYFGPGTRLLVL.